This entry lists 14 T cell receptor beta chains sequenced from one sample in a study of T cells in Graves' hyperthyroidism and ophthalmopathy. The TCR beta CDR3 regions underwent amplification using RNA transcripts as the source. Primed by the HTBI set, a first-round RT-PCR was run on the TCR CDR3. TCRdb fed the multiplex PCR reads into MiXCR, producing one record per CDR3 protein. Of approximately 400,000 distinct CDR3 sequences detected, more than 12% appear once; the ten largest clones hold 25% to 30%. The sample comprised blood. The source of these receptors is a man aged 45-65 years with Graves' ophthalmopathy.

The chain is built from TRBV27 and TRBJ2-3; TRBD2 agrees at 8 bases. V lost 3 bases and J lost 2; bases outside the gene matches: 7. Germline values: CDR1 MNHEY, CDR2 SMNVEV (reference sequence). The CDR3 spans 16 residues. This chain's CDR3 is CASSLVSGRFTDTQYF. The CDR3 DNA is TGTGCCAGCAGTTTGGTAAGCGGGAGATTCACAGATACGCAGTATTTT.

This clonotype was seen at least ten times. The V and J genes are TRBV5-1 and TRBJ2-7; D is unclear. The CDR3 totals 14 residues. The germline V gene encodes CDR1 SGHRS and CDR2 YFSETQ. The V gene lost 0 bases and the J gene lost 1 base, with 8 bases spanning the gap. DNA for the CDR3: TGCGCCAGCAGCTTGGACCAGGCATCCTACGAGCAGTACTTC. It is translated as CASSLDQASYEQYF.

The genes are TRBV14 and TRBJ2-3; tentative D call: TRBD2 (6 bases). Per the germline V gene, CDR1 is SGHDN and CDR2 is FVKESK. The CDR3 contains 15 residues. V shed 2 bases and J shed 0 bases, with 9 bases lying between them. The CDR3 region has the DNA TGTGCCAGCAGCCAATGGAGGGCGAGCACAGATACGCAGTATTTT. Its translation is CASSQWRASTDTQYF.

The chain recombines TRBV12-3 or TRBV12-4 with TRBJ1-5; 7 nucleotides align to TRBD1. The CDR3 has 14 amino acids. J gave up 6 bases and V 3 bases, and 5 bases lay outside the gene matches. CDR3 DNA: TGTGCCAGCAGTTTTGAGGGGGCATTTCAGCCCCAGCATTTT. As protein: CASSFEGAFQPQHF.

This sequence joins TRBV3-1 and TRBJ1-2; TRBD1 agrees at 7 bases. This CDR3 spans 16 amino acids. Trimming removed 1 base from V and 3 bases from J; junction bases left unmatched: 8. Germline CDR1 reads LGHDT; CDR2 reads YNNKEL (reference sequence). CDR3 protein: CASSQADRVEDYGYTF. The DNA of the CDR3 is TGTGCCAGCAGCCAAGCAGACAGGGTCGAGGACTATGGCTACACCTTC.

This clonotype has ten or more counts. The chain couples TRBV2 to TRBJ2-3, with 10 bases fitting TRBD2. V shed 0 bases, J shed 5 bases, and the junction held 5 bases outside the gene matches. Per the germline V gene, CDR1 is SNHLY and CDR2 is FYNNEI. The CDR3 covers 16 residues. CDR3 in amino acids: CASSEASGRARDTQYF. In nucleotides, the CDR3 is TGTGCCAGCAGTGAAGCGAGCGGGAGGGCCCGAGATACGCAGTATTTT.

At least ten counts were recorded for this clonotype. This chain joins TRBV30 and TRBJ2-7; TRBD2 aligns across 10 bases. CDR3 length: 16 residues. Unmatched junction bases numbered 10, after V lost 4 bases and J lost 1 base. Germline-derived CDR1 and CDR2 are GTSNPN and SVGIG (reference sequence). The CDR3 loop reads CAWTSGLAAKSYEQYF. The CDR3 DNA reads as TGTGCCTGGACTTCTGGACTAGCGGCAAAATCCTACGAGCAGTACTTC.

The chain combines TRBV7-8 with TRBJ1-6; weak D call: TRBD1 (5 bases). V shed 1 base and J shed 7 bases, with 8 bases lying between them. The germline CDR1 and CDR2 sequences are SGHVS and FQNEAQ. The CDR3 is 14 amino acids. The CDR3 here is CASSLGGFNSPLHF. The CDR3 nucleotides read TGTGCCAGCAGCTTAGGGGGGTTCAATTCACCCCTCCACTTT.

This clonotype was seen only a few times. The chain employs TRBV11-2 and TRBJ2-5; D gene unclear. The CDR3 contains 14 residues. The germline V gene encodes CDR1 SGHAT and CDR2 FQNNGV. V was shortened by 9 bases and J by 7 bases, with 21 bases between the two germline ends. CDR3 bases: TGTGCCAGTAGTCCTAACGGGTCGCCCGGGACCCAGTACTTC. Translation gives CASSPNGSPGTQYF.

In this sample, this clonotype turned up many times. V is TRBV12-3 or TRBV12-4 and J is TRBJ2-7, with D maybe TRBD2 (5 bases). The CDR3 sequence is 15 residues long. V was shortened by 3 bases and J by 0 bases, with 12 bases between the two germline ends. The CDR3 coding sequence is TGTGCCAGCAGTTTCAGTTCGGGGAGCTCCTACGAGCAGTACTTC. Protein product: CASSFSSGSSYEQYF.

This clonotype came up many times. This rearrangement joins TRBV24-1 to TRBJ2-5; TRBD2 might be the D (6 bases). The CDR3 is 15 residues long. Germline V gene data show CDR1 as KGHDR and CDR2 as SFDVKD. Trimming cost V 3 bases and J 0 bases, with 10 bases left between them. CDR3 region: CATSDGAGNQETQYF. The CDR3 coding sequence is TGTGCCACCAGTGATGGGGCGGGAAACCAAGAGACCCAGTACTTC.

There are many counts of this clonotype. V and J are TRBV20-1 and TRBJ2-7, with TRBD2 matching 11 bases. CDR1 and CDR2 from the germline V gene are DFQATT and SNEGSKA (reference sequence). The CDR3 extends over 17 amino acids. Trimming cost V 1 base and J 3 bases; bases outside gene matches: 11. The DNA of the CDR3 is TGCAGTGCTAGAGGCCAAGCCGGGACTAGCGGATTCTACGAGCAGTACTTC. Translated: CSARGQAGTSGFYEQYF.

In its sample, this clonotype was seen many times. CDR3 bases: TGCAGTGCGGAGGGACTGGTCTCCTACAATGAGCAGTTCTTC. This encodes CSAEGLVSYNEQFF. The rearrangement uses TRBV20-1 and TRBJ2-1; possibly TRBD2 for D (6 bases). The CDR3 runs to 14 residues. CDR1 is DFQATT, CDR2 SNEGSKA, per germline (reference sequence). The V gene lost 6 bases and the J gene lost 0 bases, with 12 bases spanning the gap.

In its sample, this clonotype was seen many times. This chain uses TRBV12-3 or TRBV12-4 with TRBJ1-5; D uncertain. This CDR3 comprises 14 residues. V shed 2 bases and J shed 4 bases, with 9 bases lying between them. As DNA, the CDR3 is TGTGCCAGCAGTTTAATTAGTCCGAATCAGCCCCAGCATTTT. Protein: CASSLISPNQPQHF.